These 19 T cell receptor beta chains share one sample of origin, sequenced in a study of cytomegalovirus exposure and HLA in healthy donors. PCR involved 60 Vbeta and 13 Jbeta primers. The method was immunoSEQ multiplex PCR; TCRdb's version includes in-frame clones alone and lacks a portion of them. The sample shows 200,000 or so clones, 82% of them seen only once. The specimen sequenced was PBMCs. All receptors derive from a woman aged 45-65 years in good health and CMV-seropositive.

This chain connects TRBV28 to TRBJ2-3, with a possible D match to TRBD2 (7 bases). The CDR3 is 15 residues long. V was trimmed by 7 bases and J by 2 bases, leaving 16 bases between them. Germline V gene lookup returns CDR1 MDHEN and CDR2 SYDVKM. In DNA form, the CDR3 reads TGTGCCAGCACCGGGGGGCGGGGGTCCACAGATACGCAGTATTTT. It specifies CASTGGRGSTDTQYF.

The chain joins TRBV6-1 to TRBJ2-5, with D hard to call. Judging by the DNA end, TRBJ2-7 fits better; the J call may be wrong. The CDR3 spans 11 residues. From germline, CDR1 is MNHNS and CDR2 SASEGT. The CDR3 nucleotides are TGTGCCAGCCGTCTCAACTACGAGCAGTACTTC. Its protein product is CASRLNYEQYF.

The chain couples TRBV5-1 to TRBJ2-1; 12 bases are a match to TRBD2. Germline CDR1 is SGHRS and CDR2 is YFSETQ. V was clipped by 1 base and J by 0 bases; unmatched bases: 17. This CDR3 region has 22 residues. The CDR3 DNA reads as TGCGCCAGCAGCTTGACTTCCCCACTAGCGGGGGGACTCACTAGCTCCTACAATGAGCAGTTCTTC. Residues: CASSLTSPLAGGLTSSYNEQFF.

CDR3 sequence: CASSGATDSNYGYTF. The CDR3 bases are TGTGCCAGCAGCGGGGCAACGGACTCTAACTATGGCTACACCTTC. The gene calls are TRBV9 and TRBJ1-2; D unclear. This CDR3 is 15 amino acids long. V lost 3 bases to trimming and J lost 0 bases, with 12 bases between them. The germline V gene has CDR1 SGDLS and CDR2 YYNGEE.

This sequence joins TRBV29-1 and TRBJ1-1; tentative D call: TRBD1 (6 bases). The CDR3 is made up of 14 amino acids. CDR1 SQVTM and CDR2 ANQGSEA come from the germline V gene. Between the trimmed V and J ends, which lost 5 bases and 5 bases, there was a span of 18 bases. CDR3 nucleotides: TGCAGCGTTTTCGGCCCCACAGGGTGGACTGAAGCTTTCTTT. It encodes CSVFGPTGWTEAFF.

V gene TRBV6-5 combines with J gene TRBJ2-3; 9 nucleotides match TRBD1. The germline CDR1 and CDR2 sequences are MNHEY and SVGAGI. V lost 2 bases to trimming and J lost 4 bases; unmatched junction nucleotides: 1. This CDR3 has 14 amino acids. CDR3 amino acids: CASSYGTGSDTQYF. The CDR3 DNA follows: TGTGCCAGCAGTTACGGGACAGGGTCAGATACGCAGTATTTT.

The V and J genes are TRBV6-1 and TRBJ1-5; D gene uncertain. Germline CDR1 reads MNHNS; CDR2 reads SASEGT. Trimming took 0 bases from V and 5 from J, leaving 8 bases between them. The CDR3 has 14 amino acids. The CDR3 region is CASSEARSHQPQHF. The CDR3 nucleotides read TGTGCCAGCAGTGAAGCCCGGTCCCATCAGCCCCAGCATTTT.

The V and J genes are TRBV7-8 and TRBJ2-7; D is perhaps TRBD1 (5 bases). The CDR3 has 15 amino acids. Germline V gives CDR1 SGHVS, CDR2 FQNEAQ. Trimming stripped 2 bases from V and 0 bases from J, with 11 bases between. The chain's CDR3 is CASSLIDSSSYEQYF. The CDR3 nucleotides read TGTGCCAGCAGCTTAATCGACAGCAGCTCCTACGAGCAGTACTTC.

The J gene is TRBJ2-2, the V gene TRBV5-1, with 7 bases fitting TRBD1. CDR3 length: 16 residues. V dropped 2 bases and J dropped 2; count of bases not matched to a gene: 6. Per the germline V gene, CDR1 is SGHRS and CDR2 is YFSETQ. The CDR3 DNA is TGCGCCAGCAGCTTAGAGGGGACAGACAACACCGGGGAGCTGTTTTTT. It translates to CASSLEGTDNTGELFF.

The chain is built from TRBV12-5 and TRBJ2-2, with D possibly matching TRBD1 (6 bases). This CDR3 contains 18 residues. Germline CDR1 LGHNT, CDR2 FRNRAP. The V end was cut by 0 bases, the J end by 1 base, with 15 bases between. The DNA of the CDR3 is TGTGCTAGTGGTTTGGTAAGGACAGTGGGGGAGAACACCGGGGAGCTGTTTTTT. Protein product: CASGLVRTVGENTGELFF.

The chain recombines TRBV9 with TRBJ1-2; 11 bases line up with TRBD1. The germline CDR1 and CDR2 sequences are SGDLS and YYNGEE. The CDR3 loop spans 15 amino acids. J lost 2 bases, V lost 3 bases, and 3 bases had no gene match. The CDR3 here is CASSGGTGGNYGYTF. CDR3 DNA sequence: TGTGCCAGCAGCGGCGGGACAGGGGGGAACTATGGCTACACCTTC.

The CDR3 bases are TGTGCCAGCAGTTCCGTACAGGGCGCAGAGACCCAGTACTTC. The encoded protein is CASSSVQGAETQYF. This chain uses TRBV2 with TRBJ2-5; D might be TRBD1 (6 bases). Germline-derived CDR1 and CDR2 are SNHLY and FYNNEI. Trimming took 5 bases from V and 4 from J, leaving 14 bases between them. The CDR3 runs to 14 residues.

The chain carries TRBV27 and TRBJ1-1; possibly TRBD1 for D (6 bases). The CDR3 length is 14 residues. The V gene lost 0 bases and the J gene lost 10 bases, with 15 bases spanning the gap. The germline CDR1 and CDR2 sequences are MNHEY and SMNVEV (reference sequence). This chain's CDR3 is CASSLSRGSSGAFF. The CDR3 nucleotides are TGTGCCAGCAGTTTATCCAGGGGCTCCTCCGGAGCTTTCTTT.

The chain is built from TRBV6-5 and TRBJ1-1; 12 bases map to TRBD1. The CDR3 consists of 14 residues. The V gene end was trimmed by 7 bases and the J gene end by 11 bases; junction bases not matched to a gene: 11. CDR1 is MNHEY and CDR2 is SVGAGI in the germline V gene. CDR3 sequence: CASNAPGTGGSAFF. The CDR3 DNA is TGTGCCAGCAATGCGCCCGGGACAGGGGGCAGTGCTTTCTTT.

This chain connects TRBV9 to TRBJ2-1, with TRBD2 matching over 10 bases. CDR1 SGDLS and CDR2 YYNGEE come from the germline V gene. Trimming took 3 bases from V and 0 from J; bases not matched to a gene: 6. The length of the CDR3 is 17 residues. CDR3 nucleotides: TGTGCCAGCAGCGCATTAGCGGGGGGCCGCTCCTACAATGAGCAGTTCTTC. Encoded protein: CASSALAGGRSYNEQFF. The complete variable domain, with remaining parts taken from reference TRBV9 and TRBJ2-1, reads DSGVTQTPKHLITATGQRVTLRCSPRSGDLSVYWYQQSLDQGLQFLIQYYNGEERAKGNILERFSAQQFPDLHSELNLSSLELGDSALYFCASSALAGGRSYNEQFFGPGTRLTVL.

This clone appeared a few times. The chain couples TRBV11-2 to TRBJ2-3; 10 bases align to TRBD2. Per the germline V gene, CDR1 is SGHAT and CDR2 is FQNNGV. The CDR3 runs 16 residues. The J segment lost 6 bases and the V segment lost 3 bases, leaving 9 bases of the junction unmatched. The CDR3 DNA follows: TGTGCCAGCAGCTTCGGAGCGGGGGGGCGGGGTGATACGCAGTATTTT. Protein sequence: CASSFGAGGRGDTQYF. Filled out from reference TRBV11-2 and TRBJ2-3, the complete variable domain reads EAGVAQSPRYKIIEKRQSVAFWCNPISGHATLYWYQQILGQGPKLLIQFQNNGVVDDSQLPKDRFSAERLKGVDSTLKIQPAKLEDSAVYLCASSFGAGGRGDTQYFGPGTRLTVL.

V usage is TRBV7-2 and J usage is TRBJ2-4, with 7 bases that match TRBD2. Germline CDR1 and CDR2: SGHTA and FQGNSA. V lost 8 bases and J lost 3; bases outside the gene matches: 4. This CDR3 contains 13 residues. In DNA form, the CDR3 reads TGTGCCAGCTCCGGGGGGAGCAAAAACATTCAGTACTTC. It specifies CASSGGSKNIQYF.

A few counts support this clone. The chain carries TRBV19 and TRBJ1-1; TRBD1 might be the D (6 bases). V lost 1 base, J lost 10 bases, and 10 bases lay in between. Germline V lookup: CDR1 LNHDA, CDR2 SQIVND (reference sequence). This CDR3 spans 12 amino acids. CDR3 protein: CASSIVGAGAFF. CDR3 bases: TGTGCCAGTAGTATAGTGGGGGCCGGAGCTTTCTTT. Using reference TRBV19 and TRBJ1-1 for the parts outside the CDR3, the full variable domain is DGGITQSPKYLFRKEGQNVTLSCEQNLNHDAMYWYRQDPGQGLRLIYYSQIVNDFQKGDIAEGYSVSREKKESFPLTVTSAQKNPTAFYLCASSIVGAGAFFGQGTRLTVV.

The gene calls are TRBV27 and TRBJ1-1; D remains unclear. V lost 1 base and J 3 bases, leaving 6 bases between the germline ends. Looked up from germline, CDR1 is MNHEY and CDR2 is SMNVEV (reference sequence). The CDR3 spans 13 residues. CDR3 in amino acids: CASSLYIHTEAFF. Here the CDR3 DNA reads TGTGCCAGCAGTTTATATATCCACACTGAAGCTTTCTTT.